This entry is about one T cell receptor (beta chain). Its cognate antigen is unknown. This entry belongs to a study of breast tumors, draining lymph nodes, adjacent tissues. Study-wide points: Compared with basal-like, luminal-like tumors shared significantly more repertoire with nontumor tissue. Data only fit, rather than demonstrated, lymph node origin of most tumor T cells.

TCRdb re-called the multiplex PCR reads through MiXCR, storing one row per CDR3 protein. The table records 55,000 to 75,000 distinct CDR3 sequences, around two fifths of them present only once. This receptor was identified in a female donor with breast cancer. Some clones in this sample may be carry-over from other donors' samples. Sample: breast tumor tissue.

Here the CDR3 reads CATSRDLGTAPSDTEAFF. The CDR3 region has the DNA TGTGCCACCAGCAGAGATCTGGGGACAGCGCCTTCGGACACTGAAGCTTTCTTT. J is TRBJ1-1 and V is TRBV15; 7 bases map to TRBD1. Germline-derived CDR1 and CDR2 are LNHNV and YYDKDF (reference sequence). The V gene end was trimmed by 0 bases and the J gene end by 3 bases; junction bases not matched to a gene: 13. The CDR3 totals 18 residues.